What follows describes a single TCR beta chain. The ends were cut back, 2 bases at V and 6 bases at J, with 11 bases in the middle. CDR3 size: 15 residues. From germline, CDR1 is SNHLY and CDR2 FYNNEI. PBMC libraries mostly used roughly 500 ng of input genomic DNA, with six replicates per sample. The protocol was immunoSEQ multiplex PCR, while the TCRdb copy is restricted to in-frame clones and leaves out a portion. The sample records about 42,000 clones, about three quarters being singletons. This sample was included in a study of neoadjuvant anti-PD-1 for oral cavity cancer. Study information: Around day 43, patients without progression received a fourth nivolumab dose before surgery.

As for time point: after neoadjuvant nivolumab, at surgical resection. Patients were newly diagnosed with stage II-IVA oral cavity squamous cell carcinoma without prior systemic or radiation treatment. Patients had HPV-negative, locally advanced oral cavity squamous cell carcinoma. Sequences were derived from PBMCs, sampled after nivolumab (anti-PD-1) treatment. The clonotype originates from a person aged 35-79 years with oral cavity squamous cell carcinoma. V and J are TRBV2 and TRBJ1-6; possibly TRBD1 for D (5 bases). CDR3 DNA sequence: TGTGCCAGCAGTGAACGAAGGGGTGGTAATTCACCCCTCCACTTT. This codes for CASSERRGGNSPLHF.